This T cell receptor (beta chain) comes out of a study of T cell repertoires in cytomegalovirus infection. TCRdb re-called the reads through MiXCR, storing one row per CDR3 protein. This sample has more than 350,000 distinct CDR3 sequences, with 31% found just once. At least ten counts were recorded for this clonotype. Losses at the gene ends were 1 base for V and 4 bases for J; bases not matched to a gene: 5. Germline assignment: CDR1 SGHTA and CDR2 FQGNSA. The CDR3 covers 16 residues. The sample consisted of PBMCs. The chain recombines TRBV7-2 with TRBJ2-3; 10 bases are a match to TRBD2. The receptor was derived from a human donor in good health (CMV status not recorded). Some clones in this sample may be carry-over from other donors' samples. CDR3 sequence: CASSLVSSGGPDTQYF. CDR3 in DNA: TGTGCCAGCAGCTTAGTGTCTAGCGGGGGCCCAGATACGCAGTATTTT.